This T cell receptor (beta chain) is drawn from a study of blood T cell repertoires in COVID-19. Background on the study: The United States, Italy and Spain were the sources of the acute and convalescent COVID-19 samples.

The method was immunoSEQ multiplex PCR; TCRdb's version includes in-frame clones alone and lacks a portion of them. The sample has hundreds of thousands of clones, about 90% seen once. This receptor was identified in a man aged 60 to 69 with COVID-19, enrolled during active disease. Sequencing was carried out using peripheral blood.

CDR3 bases: TGCGCCAGCAGTGCTTTGGGGGCCCAAAACATTCAGTACTTC. Translated: CASSALGAQNIQYF. This chain links TRBV10-1 with TRBJ2-4; D possibly corresponds to TRBD1 (6 bases). V was clipped by 4 bases and J by 5 bases, with 12 bases between them. The CDR3 totals 14 residues. Per the germline V gene, CDR1 is WNHNN and CDR2 is SYGVQD (reference sequence).